The 10 T cell receptor beta chains in this list originate from one sample, sequenced in a study of blood T cell repertoires in COVID-19. Profiled with immunoSEQ multiplex PCR; TCRdb holds only in-frame clones, not every one. The sample carries about 370,000 clones, 80% to 90% recorded once. Sequences were obtained from PBMCs or T cells enriched from blood (not recorded which). Receptors were obtained from a man aged 18 to 30 who had recovered from COVID-19.

CDR3 amino acids: CSASTGGLYEQYF. CDR3 coding DNA: TGCAGTGCTAGTACAGGGGGATTGTACGAGCAGTACTTC. The chain links TRBV20-1 to TRBJ2-7; TRBD1 matches 8 bases. Per germline, CDR1 DFQATT and CDR2 SNEGSKA (reference sequence). Losses at the gene ends were 3 bases for V and 4 bases for J; bases not matched to a gene: 5. The CDR3 covers 13 residues.

The chain carries TRBV12-3 or TRBV12-4 and TRBJ2-3, with a tentative D call TRBD2 (6 bases). CDR3 size: 12 residues. Between the trimmed V and J ends, which lost 3 bases and 11 bases, there was a span of 12 bases. The CDR3 loop is CASSLGGLGQYF. In nucleotides, the CDR3 is TGTGCCAGCAGTTTGGGGGGATTGGGGCAGTATTTT.

The rearrangement joins TRBV9 to TRBJ2-3; 10 bases are a match to TRBD1. Losses at the gene ends were 3 bases for V and 4 bases for J; bases not matched to a gene: 5. The CDR3 sequence is 15 residues long. In germline, CDR1 is SGDLS, CDR2 YYNGEE. This CDR3 is CASSGRGQGSDTQYF. The DNA of the CDR3 is TGTGCCAGCAGCGGAAGGGGACAGGGGTCAGATACGCAGTATTTT.

This chain joins TRBV15 and TRBJ2-5; D is unresolved. Germline values: CDR1 LNHNV, CDR2 YYDKDF (reference sequence). Between the trimmed V and J ends, which lost 1 base and 3 bases, there was a span of 9 bases. This CDR3 has 14 amino acids. CDR3: CATSRVSEEETQYF. The CDR3 DNA sequence: TGTGCCACCAGCAGAGTTTCAGAAGAAGAGACCCAGTACTTC.

The rearrangement joins TRBV11-2 to TRBJ1-4; 7 bases agree with TRBD1. Germline loops: CDR1 SGHAT, CDR2 FQNNGV. The CDR3 is made up of 14 amino acids. V lost 4 bases and J lost 8; bases outside the gene matches: 7. In DNA form, the CDR3 reads TGTGCCAGCAGCTACCAGACAGGGAGGGAAAAACTGTTTTTT. It is translated as CASSYQTGREKLFF.

The rearrangement links TRBV7-9 to TRBJ1-1, with D perhaps TRBD1 (6 bases). The CDR3 consists of 13 residues. The germline V and J ends were trimmed by 7 bases and 4 bases, with 13 bases remaining between them. Per the germline V gene, CDR1 is SEHNR and CDR2 is FQNEAQ (reference sequence). The CDR3 sequence: CASKSGVITEAFF. The CDR3, as DNA: TGTGCCAGCAAGTCAGGGGTGATCACTGAAGCTTTCTTT. The full variable domain, completed using reference TRBV7-9 and TRBJ1-1, is DTGVSQNPRHKITKRGQNVTFRCDPISEHNRLYWYRQTLGQGPEFLTYFQNEAQLEKSRLLSDRFSAERPKGSFSTLEIQRTEQGDSAMYLCASKSGVITEAFFGQGTRLTVV.

The chain links TRBV5-1 to TRBJ2-5, with D maybe TRBD1 (5 bases). Per the germline V gene, CDR1 is SGHRS and CDR2 is YFSETQ. Trimming took 4 bases from V and 2 from J, leaving 12 bases between them. There are 14 residues in the CDR3. CDR3 sequence (DNA): TGCGCCAGCAGCGTGACAGCTGCGCAAGAGACCCAGTACTTC. Translation: CASSVTAAQETQYF.

The V and J genes are TRBV12-5 and TRBJ2-4; D is unclear. The germline gives CDR1 LGHNT, CDR2 FRNRAP. The CDR3 covers 15 residues. Trimming pared 1 base from V and 0 bases from J, leaving 7 bases between. CDR3 DNA: TGTGCTAGTGGTTTGGAGAGATTAGCCAAAAACATTCAGTACTTC. It is translated as CASGLERLAKNIQYF.

This clone was picked up one time. This chain joins TRBV7-9 and TRBJ1-2; perhaps TRBD1 as D (6 bases). Germline V CDR1 and CDR2: SEHNR, FQNEAQ (reference sequence). V lost 5 bases and J lost 2, with 9 bases in between. The CDR3 is made up of 13 amino acids. CDR3 coding DNA: TGTGCCAGCAGCCAGGGACACAACTATGGCTACACCTTC. Protein: CASSQGHNYGYTF.

The chain recombines TRBV7-9 with TRBJ2-1; 10 positions match TRBD2. This CDR3 has 13 amino acids. V trimming: 8 bases; J trimming: 8 bases; junction bases outside the gene matches: 6. The germline V gene has CDR1 SEHNR and CDR2 FQNEAQ (reference sequence). The CDR3 sequence: CASVTSGTDEQFF. CDR3 DNA: TGTGCCAGCGTTACTAGCGGGACCGATGAGCAGTTCTTC.